The present T cell receptor (beta chain) was sequenced within a study of chemoradiotherapy in HPV16-positive cancers. Repertoires were sampled repeatedly during chemoradiotherapy. Measured with immunoSEQ multiplex PCR; TCRdb has only the in-frame clones, and not every one. The sample holds about 25,000 clones; more than 90% are singletons and the top ten take around 23%. With respect to this clone: Its target is not known. An end of the junction differs from the germline gene, which may be a read error.

Whole-study results and caveats: During treatment, candidate HPV-specific clones and E7-related motifs expanded in tumor. Functional assays defining HPV-specific T cells used only a couple of HPV16-positive patients.

The sequence was obtained from a human donor with HPV-associated anogenital cancer. Specimen: blood, collected from a patient who underwent chemoradiotherapy.

Here the CDR3 reads CASSLVGRTEQFF. The CDR3 DNA reads TGTGCTAGCAGCTTAGTAGGGCGCACTGAGCAGTTCTTC. The V and J genes are TRBV7-7 and TRBJ2-1; D is uncertain. Germline CDR1 and CDR2: SSHAT and FNYEAQ (reference sequence). The CDR3 consists of 13 residues.